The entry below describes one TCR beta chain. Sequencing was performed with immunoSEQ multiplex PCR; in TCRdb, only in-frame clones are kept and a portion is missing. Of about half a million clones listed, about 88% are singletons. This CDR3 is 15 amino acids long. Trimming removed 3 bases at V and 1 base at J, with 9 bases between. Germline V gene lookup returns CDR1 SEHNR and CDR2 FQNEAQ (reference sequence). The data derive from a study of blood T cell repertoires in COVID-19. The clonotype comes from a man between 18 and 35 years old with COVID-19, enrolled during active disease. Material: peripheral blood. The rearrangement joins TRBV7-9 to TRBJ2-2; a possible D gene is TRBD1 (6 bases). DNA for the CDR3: TGTGCCAGCAGCTTCGGGACACAGAACACCGGGGAGCTGTTTTTT. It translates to CASSFGTQNTGELFF.